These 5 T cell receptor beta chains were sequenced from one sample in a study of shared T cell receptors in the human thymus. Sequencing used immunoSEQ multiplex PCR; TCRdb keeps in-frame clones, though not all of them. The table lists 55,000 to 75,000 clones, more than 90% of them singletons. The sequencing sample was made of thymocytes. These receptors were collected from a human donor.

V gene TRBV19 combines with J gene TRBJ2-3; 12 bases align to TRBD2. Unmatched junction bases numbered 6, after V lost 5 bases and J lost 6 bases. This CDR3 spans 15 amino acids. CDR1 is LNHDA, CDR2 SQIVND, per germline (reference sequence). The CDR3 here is CASSHLAGGYDTQYF. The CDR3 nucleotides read TGTGCCAGTAGTCACCTAGCGGGGGGGTATGATACGCAGTATTTT. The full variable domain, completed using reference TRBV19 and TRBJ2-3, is DGGITQSPKYLFRKEGQNVTLSCEQNLNHDAMYWYRQDPGQGLRLIYYSQIVNDFQKGDIAEGYSVSREKKESFPLTVTSAQKNPTAFYLCASSHLAGGYDTQYFGPGTRLTVL.

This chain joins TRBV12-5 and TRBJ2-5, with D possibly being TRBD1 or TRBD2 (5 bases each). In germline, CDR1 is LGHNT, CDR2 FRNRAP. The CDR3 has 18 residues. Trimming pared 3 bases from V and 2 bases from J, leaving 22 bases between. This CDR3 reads CASGLSEGEGWLQETQYF. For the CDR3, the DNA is TGTGCTAGTGGTTTATCGGAAGGCGAGGGGTGGTTGCAAGAGACCCAGTACTTC.

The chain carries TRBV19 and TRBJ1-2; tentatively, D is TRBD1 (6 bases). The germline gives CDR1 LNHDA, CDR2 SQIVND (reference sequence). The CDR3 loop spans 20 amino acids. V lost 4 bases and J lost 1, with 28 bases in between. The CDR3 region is CASSRGHQLPVSRDNYGYTF. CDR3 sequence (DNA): TGTGCCAGTAGTAGGGGACACCAGCTCCCCGTCAGCCGTGATAACTATGGCTACACCTTC.

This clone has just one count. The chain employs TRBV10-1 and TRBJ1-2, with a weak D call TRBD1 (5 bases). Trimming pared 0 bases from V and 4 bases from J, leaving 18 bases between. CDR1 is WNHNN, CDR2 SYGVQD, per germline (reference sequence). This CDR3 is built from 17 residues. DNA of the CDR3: TGCGCCAGCAGTGAGTCGACTGGACTTAGGGGTATCTATGGCTACACCTTC. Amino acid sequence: CASSESTGLRGIYGYTF.

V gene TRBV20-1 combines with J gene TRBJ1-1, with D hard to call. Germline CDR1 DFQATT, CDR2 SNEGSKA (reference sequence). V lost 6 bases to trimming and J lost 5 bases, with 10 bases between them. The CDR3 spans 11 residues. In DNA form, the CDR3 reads TGCAGTGCCCTCGGTAGGACTGAAGCTTTCTTT. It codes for CSALGRTEAFF.